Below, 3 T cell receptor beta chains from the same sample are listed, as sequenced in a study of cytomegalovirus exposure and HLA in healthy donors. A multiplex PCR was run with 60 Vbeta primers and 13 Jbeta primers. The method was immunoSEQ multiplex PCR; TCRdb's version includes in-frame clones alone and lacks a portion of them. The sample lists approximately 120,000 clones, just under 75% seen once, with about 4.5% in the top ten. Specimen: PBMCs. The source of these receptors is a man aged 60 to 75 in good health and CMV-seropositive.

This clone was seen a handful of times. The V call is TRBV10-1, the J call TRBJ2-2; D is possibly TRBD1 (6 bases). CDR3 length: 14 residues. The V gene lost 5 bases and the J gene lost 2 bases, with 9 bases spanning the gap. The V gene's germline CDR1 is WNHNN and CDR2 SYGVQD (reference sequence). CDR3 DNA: TGCGCCAGCAGTCCGACAGGAAACACCGGGGAGCTGTTTTTT. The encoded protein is CASSPTGNTGELFF.

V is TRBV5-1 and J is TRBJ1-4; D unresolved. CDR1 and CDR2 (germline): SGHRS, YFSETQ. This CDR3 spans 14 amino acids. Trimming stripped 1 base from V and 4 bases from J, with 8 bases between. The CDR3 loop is CASSLIGINEKLFF. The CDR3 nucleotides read TGCGCCAGCAGCTTGATTGGCATTAATGAAAAACTGTTTTTT.

The CDR3 DNA reads as TGTGCCAGCAGCCTCGGGGGGGGAAGCTCCTACGAGCAGTACTTC. Translated, it gives CASSLGGGSSYEQYF. J is TRBJ2-7 and V is TRBV4-2; TRBD2 aligns across 8 bases. The CDR3 is 15 residues long. The trim removed 4 bases at V and 0 bases at J, leaving 5 bases unmatched. CDR1 is LGHNA and CDR2 is YNFKEQ in the germline V gene.